Below are 23 T cell receptor beta chains sequenced from a single sample in a study of blood T cells in healthy people across ages. A sample-barcoded 5' primer and a J-beta primer mix were used in a second PCR of roughly 6 to 12 cycles. TCRdb recomputed calls from the 5' RACE reads with MiXCR, one row per CDR3 protein. The sample records under 1,000,000 distinct CDR3 sequences, more than 35% being singletons. Specimen: blood. These receptors were collected from a man aged 80 or over in good health.

The V and J genes are TRBV30 and TRBJ2-3; 7 bases align to TRBD2. Trimming cost V 7 bases and J 4 bases; bases outside gene matches: 14. The germline V gene encodes CDR1 GTSNPN and CDR2 SVGIG (reference sequence). The CDR3 has 15 amino acids. The CDR3 nucleotides read TGTGCCTACTCCCCCGGGACGGGAGGAGCAGATACGCAGTATTTT. Encoded protein: CAYSPGTGGADTQYF.

This clonotype was detected only a few times. Here the CDR3 reads CASRHSEGTYEQYF. CDR3 nucleotides: TGTGCCAGCAGACACAGTGAGGGAACCTACGAGCAGTACTTC. The chain has TRBV28 and TRBJ2-5; perhaps TRBD2 as D (5 bases). The end of the DNA fits TRBJ2-7 better, so the J call may be wrong. Germline V gives CDR1 MDHEN, CDR2 SYDVKM. CDR3 size: 14 residues.

V is TRBV20-1 and J is TRBJ2-1, with TRBD2 matching over 7 bases. Germline CDR1 and CDR2: DFQATT and SNEGSKA (reference sequence). V was clipped by 3 bases and J by 5 bases; unmatched bases: 7. CDR3 length: 14 residues. The DNA for the CDR3 is TGCAGTGCTAGGGGGAGGGAGAGGGACAATGAGCAGTTCTTC. Its protein product is CSARGRERDNEQFF.

The chain joins TRBV5-1 to TRBJ2-3; maybe TRBD2 (5 bases). The CDR3 runs to 15 residues. V dropped 5 bases and J dropped 0 bases, with 13 bases sitting between them. Per germline, CDR1 SGHRS and CDR2 YFSETQ. Written as DNA, the CDR3 is TGCGCCAGCAGTAGGACGACGGGGAGCACAGATACGCAGTATTTT. Protein sequence: CASSRTTGSTDTQYF. The variable domain in full, completed from reference TRBV5-1 and TRBJ2-3, reads KAGVTQTPRYLIKTRGQQVTLSCSPISGHRSVSWYQQTPGQGLQFLFEYFSETQRNKGNFPGRFSGRQFSNSRSEMNVSTLELGDSALYLCASSRTTGSTDTQYFGPGTRLTVL.

Comments on this clonotype: Compared with germline, one end of the junction differs, possibly owing to a read error. This rearrangement joins TRBV12-3 or TRBV12-4 to TRBJ2-7; 16 positions agree with TRBD2. The CDR3 has 16 amino acids. Written as DNA, the CDR3 is TGTACCAGCAGGGGGACTAGCGGGAGGGCGGGCTACGAGCAGTACTTC. Amino acids: CTSRGTSGRAGYEQYF.

The gene calls are TRBV28 and TRBJ1-2; the D is unclear. Trimming pared 6 bases from V and 3 bases from J, leaving 17 bases between. Germline lookup yields CDR1 MDHEN and CDR2 SYDVKM. This CDR3 spans 15 amino acids. The CDR3 is CASSQDGRSHYGYTF. The CDR3 coding sequence is TGTGCCAGCAGCCAGGACGGTCGTAGTCACTATGGCTACACCTTC.

The chain links TRBV7-2 to TRBJ1-2; D ambiguous. With 1 base removed from V and 4 bases from J, the gap between germline ends came to 10 bases. This CDR3 region has 14 residues. The germline V gene has CDR1 SGHTA and CDR2 FQGNSA. The CDR3, as DNA: TGTGCCAGCAGCTTAGGTGCCCAGCCCTATGGCTACACCTTC. Protein product: CASSLGAQPYGYTF.

This clonotype was counted a few times. This rearrangement joins TRBV20-1 to TRBJ1-2, with TRBD1 matching over 7 bases. Looked up from germline, CDR1 is DFQATT and CDR2 is SNEGSKA (reference sequence). The CDR3 has 16 residues. With 0 bases clipped from V and 3 bases from J, the junction kept 10 bases outside the gene matches. DNA of the CDR3: TGCAGTGCTAGAGACATCCCGGACAGGCCGTACTATGGCTACACCTTC. Translating gives CSARDIPDRPYYGYTF.

The chain employs TRBV5-6 and TRBJ2-5; TRBD2 aligns across 9 bases. The V and J ends lost 4 bases and 5 bases, in that order; junction bases with no gene match: 12. The length of the CDR3 is 16 residues. Germline lookup yields CDR1 SGHDT and CDR2 YYEEEE. The CDR3 coding sequence is TGTGCCAGCAGCCCGGGACTAGCTACGATGAGGGAGACCCAGTACTTC. Amino acids: CASSPGLATMRETQYF.

This clonotype is a singleton in its sample. The rearrangement uses TRBV12-3 or TRBV12-4 and TRBJ2-1, with 7 bases fitting TRBD2. V gave up 10 bases and J gave up 7 bases; unmatched junction bases: 13. The CDR3 consists of 14 residues. The CDR3 sequence: CATAGGGSVNEQFF. The CDR3 coding sequence is TGTGCCACGGCGGGCGGCGGGAGCGTAAATGAGCAGTTCTTC.

Only a few counts were recorded for this clonotype. For the CDR3, the DNA is TGTGCCAGCAGTATAAACAGGGGCGCGGGAGGCTACGAGCAGTACTTC. This gives the protein CASSINRGAGGYEQYF. This rearrangement joins TRBV7-2 to TRBJ2-7; TRBD2 is a possible D gene (8 bases). The V gene lost 6 bases and the J gene lost 3 bases, with 21 bases spanning the gap. Germline V CDR1 and CDR2: SGHTA, FQGNSA. There are 16 residues in the CDR3.

The chain recombines TRBV7-9 with TRBJ2-1; D is possibly TRBD1 (6 bases). From germline, CDR1 is SEHNR and CDR2 FQNEAQ (reference sequence). This CDR3 has 17 amino acids. Trimming cost V 5 bases and J 7 bases, with 24 bases left between them. The DNA of the CDR3 is TGTGCCAGCAGCCCCCCACTTGAGAGGGGGTATGTTAATGAGCAGTTCTTC. This gives the protein CASSPPLERGYVNEQFF.

This clonotype was recorded a few times. The V gene is TRBV5-5, the J gene TRBJ2-7; 7 bases align to TRBD2. V shed 4 bases, J shed 5 bases, and the junction held 9 bases outside the gene matches. CDR1 is SGHKS, CDR2 YYEKEE, per germline (reference sequence). There are 14 residues in the CDR3. CDR3 amino acids: CASSPVGGIHEQYF. CDR3 nucleotides: TGTGCCAGCAGCCCCGTGGGAGGGATCCACGAGCAGTACTTC.

V usage is TRBV7-2 and J usage is TRBJ2-3; D not resolved. V was pared by 5 bases and J by 6 bases, with 6 bases between. Per the germline V gene, CDR1 is SGHTA and CDR2 is FQGNSA. This CDR3 region has 11 residues. CDR3 protein: CASSPVDTQYF. In DNA form, the CDR3 reads TGTGCCAGCAGCCCCGTGGATACGCAGTATTTT.

This chain connects TRBV10-3 to TRBJ1-1, with TRBD1 as a possible D gene (5 bases). Germline V gives CDR1 ENHRY, CDR2 SYGVKD. The length of the CDR3 is 14 residues. V was trimmed by 6 bases and J by 5 bases, leaving 16 bases between them. CDR3 sequence: CAISPDTGRTEAFF. In DNA form, the CDR3 reads TGTGCCATCAGCCCGGACACGGGGAGGACTGAAGCTTTCTTT.

This clonotype showed up just a few times. This chain joins TRBV6-5 and TRBJ2-3, with D possibly TRBD1 on 5 matching bases. In germline, CDR1 is MNHEY, CDR2 SVGAGI. This CDR3 region has 15 residues. V was shortened by 8 bases and J by 0 bases, with 15 bases between the two germline ends. The CDR3 protein is CASGWQGTSTDTQYF. CDR3 coding DNA: TGTGCCAGCGGCTGGCAGGGAACTAGCACAGATACGCAGTATTTT.

V gene TRBV4-1 combines with J gene TRBJ2-1, with D maybe TRBD2 (6 bases). V was trimmed by 4 bases and J by 4 bases, leaving 17 bases between them. Germline CDR1 and CDR2: MGHRA and YSYEKL. The CDR3 has 16 residues. This CDR3 is CASSLMTSGKYNEQFF. DNA for the CDR3: TGCGCCAGCAGCCTCATGACTAGTGGAAAGTACAATGAGCAGTTCTTC.

A few counts support this clonotype. In DNA form, the CDR3 reads TGTGCCAGCAGTGAAGTGACATCTTCGAATTCACCCCTCCACTTT. Translated: CASSEVTSSNSPLHF. V is TRBV2 and J is TRBJ1-6; D is uncertain. Germline V gene data show CDR1 as SNHLY and CDR2 as FYNNEI. The length of the CDR3 is 15 residues. The V gene lost 1 base and the J gene lost 7 bases, with 11 bases spanning the gap. The variable domain in full, with the rest retrieved from reference TRBV2 and TRBJ1-6, is EPEVTQTPSHQVTQMGQEVILRCVPISNHLYFYWYRQILGQKVEFLVSFYNNEISEKSEIFDDQFSVERPDGSNFTLKIRSTKLEDSAMYFCASSEVTSSNSPLHFGNGTRLTVT.

This chain uses TRBV28 with TRBJ2-3, with 10 bases matching TRBD2. This CDR3 comprises 20 residues. CDR1 MDHEN and CDR2 SYDVKM come from the germline V gene. V was clipped by 5 bases and J by 2 bases; unmatched bases: 19. As DNA, the CDR3 is TGTGCCAGCAGTAAAGTCCGAGCTAGCGGGAGTTTAGACCCCACAGATACGCAGTATTTT. This translates into CASSKVRASGSLDPTDTQYF.

The rearrangement uses TRBV9 and TRBJ2-1; TRBD2 matches 9 bases. Germline CDR1 reads SGDLS; CDR2 reads YYNGEE. V shed 2 bases and J 6 bases; nucleotides not matched to a gene: 6. The length of the CDR3 is 15 residues. The CDR3 bases are TGTGCCAGCAGCGTCCGGCTAGCGGGAATCAATGAGCAGTTCTTC. Translating gives CASSVRLAGINEQFF.

This clonotype was seen more than once but under ten times. The chain recombines TRBV12-3 or TRBV12-4 with TRBJ2-7, with D maybe TRBD1 (6 bases). This CDR3 has 12 amino acids. The ends were cut back, 3 bases at V and 6 bases at J, with 9 bases in the middle. The CDR3 coding sequence is TGTGCCAGCAGTTTCGGGACATCCGAGCAGTACTTC. Translation gives CASSFGTSEQYF.

The chain recombines TRBV27 with TRBJ2-2; D may be TRBD2 (5 bases). The ends were cut back, 5 bases at V and 4 bases at J, with 14 bases in the middle. The CDR3 sequence is 15 residues long. CDR1 MNHEY and CDR2 SMNVEV come from the germline V gene (reference sequence). The CDR3 DNA reads as TGTGCCAGCAGTCCACCGGACTCCCCCACCGGGGAGCTGTTTTTT. Its protein product is CASSPPDSPTGELFF.

The rearrangement links TRBV7-6 to TRBJ2-7, with TRBD2 as a possible D gene (5 bases). The CDR3 is made up of 14 amino acids. The germline V gene has CDR1 SGHVS and CDR2 FNYEAQ. V was clipped by 2 bases and J by 2 bases, with 10 bases between them. For the CDR3, the DNA is TGTGCCAGCAGCTTACTAGCAAGCCCCTACGAGCAGTACTTC. It translates to CASSLLASPYEQYF.